This TCR beta chain was sequenced during a study of cytomegalovirus exposure and HLA in healthy donors. Across the whole study: Unique TCRs numbering approximately 80 million, obtained from HLA-typed donors, made up an early data release. Study outcomes and limitations: Most TCR sequences showed up rarely, but some public TCRs showed up in many donors.

With respect to this clone: The antigen remains undetermined.

60 Vbeta and 13 Jbeta primers were used in PCR. TCRdb's table, derived via immunoSEQ multiplex PCR, lists solely in-frame clones and lacks some. Here the sample spans about 100,000 clones, roughly 76% being singletons. Though nominally healthy at sampling, donors likely had unrecorded immune exposures. The CDR3 covers 14 residues. Germline V gene lookup returns CDR1 MNHEY and CDR2 SMNVEV (reference sequence). Deletions cut 1 base from V and 3 bases from J, with 6 bases between. This chain connects TRBV27 to TRBJ2-2; D is uncertain. The sequence was obtained from a woman aged 55 to 70 in good health and CMV-seropositive. Sequenced sample: PBMCs. The CDR3 loop reads CASSLLTYTGELFF. CDR3 bases: TGTGCCAGCAGTTTATTGACTTACACCGGGGAGCTGTTTTTT.